These 5 T cell receptor beta chains came from one sample sequenced in a study of CD8 T cells in Susac syndrome. RNA in amounts of 0.5 to 1 ug was reverse transcribed with random hexamers. TCRdb re-called the immunoSEQ multiplex PCR reads through MiXCR, storing one row per CDR3 protein. The table shows 150,000 to 200,000 distinct CDR3 sequences, with approximately 95% occurring only once. Input material: CD8+ T cells from PBMCs. The receptors stem from a human donor with multiple sclerosis.

The CDR3 protein is CSASRFQGVSNQPQHF. The CDR3 nucleotides read TGCAGTGCTAGTCGGTTTCAAGGCGTTAGCAATCAGCCCCAGCATTTT. The rearrangement links TRBV20-1 to TRBJ1-5; D remains unclear. Trimming cost V 3 bases and J 0 bases, with 15 bases left between them. Germline V gene sequence: CDR1 DFQATT, CDR2 SNEGSKA (reference sequence). The CDR3 consists of 16 residues.

The rearrangement uses TRBV7-8 and TRBJ2-3; D remains unclear. The length of the CDR3 is 13 residues. Germline V gives CDR1 SGHVS, CDR2 FQNEAQ. V was trimmed by 8 bases and J by 5 bases, leaving 14 bases between them. CDR3 sequence: CASLGTVRDTQYF. The DNA of the CDR3 is TGTGCCAGCCTTGGAACGGTCAGAGATACGCAGTATTTT.

This rearrangement joins TRBV29-1 to TRBJ2-7, with D tentatively TRBD1 or TRBD2 (6 bases each). The CDR3 loop spans 14 amino acids. V lost 7 bases and J lost 4, with 20 bases in between. Germline V CDR1 and CDR2: SQVTM, ANQGSEA. CDR3 DNA sequence: TGCAGCGCGCTGACTTGGGGGGCACGGTACGAGCAGTACTTC. Amino acid sequence: CSALTWGARYEQYF.

This rearrangement joins TRBV29-1 to TRBJ2-1; 15 nucleotides align to TRBD2. J gave up 8 bases and V 6 bases, and 14 bases lay outside the gene matches. The CDR3 loop spans 17 amino acids. CDR1 SQVTM and CDR2 ANQGSEA come from the germline V gene. CDR3: CSVLGLAGGMSPHEQFF. DNA for the CDR3: TGCAGCGTCTTAGGACTAGCGGGGGGGATGAGCCCGCATGAGCAGTTCTTC.

The V gene is TRBV25-1, the J gene TRBJ2-5; D ambiguous. Looked up from germline, CDR1 is MGHDK and CDR2 is SYGVNS. Trimming took 3 bases from V and 4 from J, leaving 18 bases between them. The CDR3 loop spans 16 amino acids. CDR3 residues: CASSEARGRPGETQYF. As DNA, the CDR3 is TGTGCCAGCAGTGAGGCTCGCGGCCGACCAGGAGAGACCCAGTACTTC.